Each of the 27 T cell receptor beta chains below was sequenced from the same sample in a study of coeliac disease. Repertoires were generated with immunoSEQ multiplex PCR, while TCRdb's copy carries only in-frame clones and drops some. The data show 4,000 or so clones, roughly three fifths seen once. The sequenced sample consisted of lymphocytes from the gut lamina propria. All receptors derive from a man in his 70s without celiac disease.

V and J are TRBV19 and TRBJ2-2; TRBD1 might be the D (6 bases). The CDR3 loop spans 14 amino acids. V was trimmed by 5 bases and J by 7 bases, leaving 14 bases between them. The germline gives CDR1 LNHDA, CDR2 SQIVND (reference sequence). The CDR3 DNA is TGTGCCAGTAGTGCCAGGGGAAATGGCGGGGAGCTGTTTTTT. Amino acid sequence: CASSARGNGGELFF.

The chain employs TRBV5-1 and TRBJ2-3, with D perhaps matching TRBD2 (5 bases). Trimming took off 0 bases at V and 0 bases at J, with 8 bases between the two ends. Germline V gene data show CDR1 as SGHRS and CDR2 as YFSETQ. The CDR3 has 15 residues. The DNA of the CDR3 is TGCGCCAGCAGCTTGGACGGACTTAGCACAGATACGCAGTATTTT. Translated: CASSLDGLSTDTQYF.

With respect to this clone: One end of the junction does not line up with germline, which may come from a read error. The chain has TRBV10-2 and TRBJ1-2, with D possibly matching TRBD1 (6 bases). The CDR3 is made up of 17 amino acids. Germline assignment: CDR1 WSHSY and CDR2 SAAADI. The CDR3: CASSESTSGGLGYGHTF. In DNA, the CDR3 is TGCGCCAGCAGTGAGTCGACATCGGGGGGCTTGGGTTATGGCCACACCTTC.

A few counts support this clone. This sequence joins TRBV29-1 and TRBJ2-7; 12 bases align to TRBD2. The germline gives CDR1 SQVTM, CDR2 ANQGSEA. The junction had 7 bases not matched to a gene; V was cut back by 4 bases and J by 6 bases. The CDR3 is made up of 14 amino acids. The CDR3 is CSVGRTSGIGEQYF. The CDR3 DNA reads TGCAGCGTTGGTCGGACTAGCGGGATTGGCGAGCAGTACTTC.

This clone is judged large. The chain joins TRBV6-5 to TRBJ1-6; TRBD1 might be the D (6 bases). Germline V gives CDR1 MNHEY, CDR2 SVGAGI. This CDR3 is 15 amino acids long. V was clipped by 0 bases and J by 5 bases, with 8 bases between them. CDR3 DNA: TGTGCCAGCAGTTACTCCGGGACAAATAATTCACCCCTCCACTTT. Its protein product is CASSYSGTNNSPLHF.

The CDR3 protein is CASNRGPTDTQYF. As DNA, the CDR3 is TGTGCCAGTAACCGGGGTCCCACAGATACGCAGTATTTT. The chain has TRBV19 and TRBJ2-3; maybe TRBD2 (5 bases). Trimming pared 7 bases from V and 2 bases from J, leaving 10 bases between. The CDR3 has 13 amino acids. In germline, CDR1 is LNHDA, CDR2 SQIVND (reference sequence).

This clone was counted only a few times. In DNA, the CDR3 is TGTGCCAGTAGTCTTTATCCACTCTCGCTGGGGAGCGAGCAGTACTTC. Translation gives CASSLYPLSLGSEQYF. V gene TRBV19 combines with J gene TRBJ2-7, with D tentatively TRBD2 (5 bases). Germline loops: CDR1 LNHDA, CDR2 SQIVND (reference sequence). CDR3 size: 16 residues. V lost 5 bases to trimming and J lost 6 bases, with 23 bases between them.

CDR3 amino acids: CASSPGTGTYNEQFF. The DNA for the CDR3 is TGTGCCAGCAGCCCCGGGACAGGGACCTACAATGAGCAGTTCTTC. V is TRBV5-8 and J is TRBJ2-1; 9 nucleotides line up with TRBD1. The CDR3 loop spans 15 amino acids. The germline gives CDR1 SGHTS, CDR2 YDEGEE. V lost 4 bases and J lost 2; bases outside the gene matches: 4.

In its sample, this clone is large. The CDR3 sequence is CANRRSEEGEKLFF. CDR3 DNA: TGTGCCAACCGCAGGTCCGAGGAGGGTGAAAAACTGTTTTTT. The V and J genes are TRBV2 and TRBJ1-4; D unresolved. From germline, CDR1 is SNHLY and CDR2 FYNNEI. This CDR3 has 14 residues. V was pared by 10 bases and J by 7 bases, with 19 bases between.

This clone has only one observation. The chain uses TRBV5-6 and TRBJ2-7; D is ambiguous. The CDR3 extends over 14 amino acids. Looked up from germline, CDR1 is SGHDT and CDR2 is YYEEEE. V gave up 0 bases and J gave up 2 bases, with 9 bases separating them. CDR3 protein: CASSLAELTYEQYF. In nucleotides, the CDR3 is TGTGCCAGCAGCTTGGCCGAGCTAACCTACGAGCAGTACTTC.

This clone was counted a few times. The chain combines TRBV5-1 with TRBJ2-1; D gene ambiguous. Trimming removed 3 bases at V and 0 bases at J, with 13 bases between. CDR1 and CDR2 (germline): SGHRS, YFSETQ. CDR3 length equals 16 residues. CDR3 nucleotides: TGCGCCAGCAGCTCGGGTGTCATCAACTCCTACAATGAGCAGTTCTTC. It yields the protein CASSSGVINSYNEQFF.

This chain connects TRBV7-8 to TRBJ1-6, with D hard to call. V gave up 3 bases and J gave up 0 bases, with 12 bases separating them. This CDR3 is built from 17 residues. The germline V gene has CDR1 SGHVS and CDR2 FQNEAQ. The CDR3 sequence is CASSFRTRSSYNSPLHF. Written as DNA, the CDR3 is TGTGCCAGCAGCTTTAGAACCCGTAGCTCCTATAATTCACCCCTCCACTTT. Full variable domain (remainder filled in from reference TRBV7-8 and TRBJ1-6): GAGVSQSPRYKVAKRGQDVALRCDPISGHVSLFWYQQALGQGPEFLTYFQNEAQLDKSGLPSDRFFAERPEGSVSTLKIQRTQQEDSAVYLCASSFRTRSSYNSPLHFGNGTRLTVT.

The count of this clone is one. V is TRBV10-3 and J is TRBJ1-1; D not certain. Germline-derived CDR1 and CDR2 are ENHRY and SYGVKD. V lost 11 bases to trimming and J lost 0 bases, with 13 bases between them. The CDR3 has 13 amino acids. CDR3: CAVRTDMNTEAFF. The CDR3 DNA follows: TGTGCCGTTCGTACAGACATGAACACTGAAGCTTTCTTT.

CDR3 sequence: CASSSGTPHEKLFF. CDR3 DNA: TGTGCCAGCAGCTCCGGGACACCACATGAAAAACTGTTTTTT. The chain couples TRBV27 to TRBJ1-4; possible D gene TRBD1, 6 bases. The germline gives CDR1 MNHEY, CDR2 SMNVEV (reference sequence). The V end was cut by 6 bases, the J end by 6 bases, with 14 bases between. This CDR3 has 14 residues. The whole variable domain, remainder taken from reference TRBV27 and TRBJ1-4, is EAQVTQNPRYLITVTGKKLTVTCSQNMNHEYMSWYRQDPGLGLRQIYYSMNVEVTDKGDVPEGYKVSRKEKRNFPLILESPSPNQTSLYFCASSSGTPHEKLFFGSGTQLSVL.

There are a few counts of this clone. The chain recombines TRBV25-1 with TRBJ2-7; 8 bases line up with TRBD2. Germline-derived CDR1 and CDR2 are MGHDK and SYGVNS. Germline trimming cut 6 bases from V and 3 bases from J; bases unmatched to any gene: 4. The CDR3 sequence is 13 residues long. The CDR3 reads CASSGTSDYEQYF. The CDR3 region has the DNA TGTGCCAGCAGCGGGACTAGTGACTACGAGCAGTACTTC.

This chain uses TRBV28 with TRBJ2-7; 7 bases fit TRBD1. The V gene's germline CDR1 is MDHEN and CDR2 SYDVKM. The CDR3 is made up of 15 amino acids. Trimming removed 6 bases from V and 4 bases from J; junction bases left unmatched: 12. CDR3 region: CASSGTARGQYEQYF. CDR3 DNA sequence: TGTGCCAGCAGCGGGACAGCCCGGGGCCAATACGAGCAGTACTTC.

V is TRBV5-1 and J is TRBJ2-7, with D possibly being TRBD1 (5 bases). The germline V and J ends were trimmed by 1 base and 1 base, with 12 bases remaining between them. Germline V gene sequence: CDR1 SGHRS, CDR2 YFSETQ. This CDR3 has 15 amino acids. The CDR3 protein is CASSLSTGQSYEQYF. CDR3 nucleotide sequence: TGCGCCAGCAGCTTGAGTACAGGCCAATCCTACGAGCAGTACTTC.

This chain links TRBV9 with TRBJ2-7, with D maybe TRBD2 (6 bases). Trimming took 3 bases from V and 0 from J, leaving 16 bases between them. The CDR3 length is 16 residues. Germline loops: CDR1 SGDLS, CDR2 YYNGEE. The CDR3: CASSARDGEVSYEQYF. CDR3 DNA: TGTGCCAGCAGCGCACGGGACGGGGAGGTCTCCTACGAGCAGTACTTC.

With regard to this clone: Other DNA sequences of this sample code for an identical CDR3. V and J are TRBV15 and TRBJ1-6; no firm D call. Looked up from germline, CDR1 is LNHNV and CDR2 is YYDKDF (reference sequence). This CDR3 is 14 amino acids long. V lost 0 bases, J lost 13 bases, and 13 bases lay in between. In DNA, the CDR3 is TGTGCCACCAGCAGAGATGGAGGGAACTCCCCCCTCCACTTT. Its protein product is CATSRDGGNSPLHF. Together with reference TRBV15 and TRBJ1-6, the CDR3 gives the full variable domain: DAMVIQNPRYQVTQFGKPVTLSCSQTLNHNVMYWYQQKSSQAPKLLFHYYDKDFNNEADTPDNFQSRRPNTSFCFLDIRSPGLGDTAMYLCATSRDGGNSPLHFGNGTRLTVT.

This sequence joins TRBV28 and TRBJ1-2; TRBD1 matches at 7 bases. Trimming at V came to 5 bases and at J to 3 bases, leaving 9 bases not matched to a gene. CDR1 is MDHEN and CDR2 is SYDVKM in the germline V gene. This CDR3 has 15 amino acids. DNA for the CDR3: TGTGCCAGCAGTCCTGGGGACAGAGGGCACTATGGCTACACCTTC. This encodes CASSPGDRGHYGYTF.

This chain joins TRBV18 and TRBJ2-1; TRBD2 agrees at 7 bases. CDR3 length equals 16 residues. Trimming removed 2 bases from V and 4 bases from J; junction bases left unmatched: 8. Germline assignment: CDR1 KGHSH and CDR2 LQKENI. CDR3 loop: CASSPGSGGIYNEQFF. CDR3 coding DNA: TGTGCCAGCTCACCAGGTTCGGGGGGAATTTACAATGAGCAGTTCTTC.

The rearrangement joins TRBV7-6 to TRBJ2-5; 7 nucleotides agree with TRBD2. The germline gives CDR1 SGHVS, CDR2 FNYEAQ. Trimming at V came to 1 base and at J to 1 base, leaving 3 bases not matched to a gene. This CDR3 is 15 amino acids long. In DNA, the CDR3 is TGTGCCAGCAGCTTAGGTTGGGGGGGCCAAGAGACCCAGTACTTC. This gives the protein CASSLGWGGQETQYF. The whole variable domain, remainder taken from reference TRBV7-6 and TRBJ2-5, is GAGVSQSPRYKVTKRGQDVALRCDPISGHVSLYWYRQALGQGPEFLTYFNYEAQQDKSGLPNDRFSAERPEGSISTLTIQRTEQRDSAMYRCASSLGWGGQETQYFGPGTRLLVL.

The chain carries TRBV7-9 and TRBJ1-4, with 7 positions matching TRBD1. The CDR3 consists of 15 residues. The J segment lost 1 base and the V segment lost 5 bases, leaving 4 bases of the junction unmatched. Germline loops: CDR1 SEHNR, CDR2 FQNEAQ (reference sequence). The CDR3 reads CASSVGTVTNEKLFF. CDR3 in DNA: TGTGCCAGCAGCGTAGGGACAGTAACTAATGAAAAACTGTTTTTT.

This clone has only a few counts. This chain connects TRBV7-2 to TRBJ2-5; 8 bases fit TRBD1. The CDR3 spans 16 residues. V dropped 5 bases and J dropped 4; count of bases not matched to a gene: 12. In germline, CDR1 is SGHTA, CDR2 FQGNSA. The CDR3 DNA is TGTGCCAGCAGCGGCCGAACAGGGGGTTCTTCAGAGACCCAGTACTTC. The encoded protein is CASSGRTGGSSETQYF.

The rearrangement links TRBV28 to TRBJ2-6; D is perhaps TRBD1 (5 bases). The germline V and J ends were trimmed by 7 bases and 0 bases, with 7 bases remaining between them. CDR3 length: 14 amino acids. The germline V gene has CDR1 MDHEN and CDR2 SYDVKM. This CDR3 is CASIDSSGANVLTF. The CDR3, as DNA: TGTGCCAGCATAGACAGCTCTGGGGCCAACGTCCTGACTTTC.

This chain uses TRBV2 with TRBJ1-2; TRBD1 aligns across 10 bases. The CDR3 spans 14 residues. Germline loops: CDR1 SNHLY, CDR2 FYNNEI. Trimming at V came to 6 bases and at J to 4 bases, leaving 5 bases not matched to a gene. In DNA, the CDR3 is TGTGCCAGCAGGAGGGACAGGGGAGCCTATGGCTACACCTTC. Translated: CASRRDRGAYGYTF.

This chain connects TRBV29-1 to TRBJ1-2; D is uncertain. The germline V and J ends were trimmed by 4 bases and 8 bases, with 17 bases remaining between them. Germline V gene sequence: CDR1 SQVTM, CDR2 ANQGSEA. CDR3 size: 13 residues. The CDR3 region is CSVVRTGVEGYTF. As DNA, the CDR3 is TGCAGCGTTGTCCGGACTGGAGTGGAGGGCTACACCTTC.